This entry describes one T cell receptor beta chain. Its antigen remains unknown. The data were taken from a study of OX40 agonist ivuxolimab in advanced cancers. The study's findings and limits: Also present in some nonresponders was a low level of normalized T-cell clonal expansion.

Clones were read by immunoSEQ multiplex PCR, and TCRdb kept only the in-frame ones, dropping some. The profile shows about 67,000 clones, around 83% of them singletons. The V and J ends lost 1 base and 5 bases respectively, with 8 bases between them. Germline V gene lookup returns CDR1 SNHLY and CDR2 FYNNEI. The CDR3 is made up of 13 amino acids. The receptor comes from an adult with an advanced solid tumor such as melanoma, head and neck, liver or kidney cancer. Specimen: CD4+ or CD8+ T cells sorted from blood, collected in a trial of the OX40 agonist ivuxolimab. The chain uses TRBV2 and TRBJ2-5, with a tentative D call TRBD1 (5 bases). CDR3 in amino acids: CASSEEGWETQYF. The CDR3 nucleotides are TGTGCCAGCAGTGAAGAGGGGTGGGAGACCCAGTACTTC.